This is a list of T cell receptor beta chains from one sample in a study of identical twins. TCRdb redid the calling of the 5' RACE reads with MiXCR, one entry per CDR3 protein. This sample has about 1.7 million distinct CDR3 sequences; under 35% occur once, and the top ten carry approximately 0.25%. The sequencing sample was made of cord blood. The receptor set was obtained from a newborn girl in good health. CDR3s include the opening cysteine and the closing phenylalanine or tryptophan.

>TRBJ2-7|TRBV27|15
CASSLSRDLTYEQYF
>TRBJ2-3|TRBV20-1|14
CSASVGRSTDTQYF
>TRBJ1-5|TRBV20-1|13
CSARGRGYQPQHF
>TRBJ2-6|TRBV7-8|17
CASSFQDRLSGANVLTF
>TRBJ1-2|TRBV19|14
CATLPFGDFYGYTF
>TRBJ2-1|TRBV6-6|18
CASSYSVGAGDSYNEQFF
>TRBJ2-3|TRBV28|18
CASSLPRTSGSWTDTQYF
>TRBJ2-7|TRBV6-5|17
CASSYYGGQGRTYEQYF
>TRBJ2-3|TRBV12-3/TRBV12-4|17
CASRLAGLARGSDTQYF
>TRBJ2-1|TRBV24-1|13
CATRDLHYNEQFF
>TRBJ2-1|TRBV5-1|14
CASGGGRSYNEQFF
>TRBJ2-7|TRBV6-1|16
CASSEGDRGLSYEQYF
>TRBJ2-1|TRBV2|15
CASKVGGNLHNEQFF
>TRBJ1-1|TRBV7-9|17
CASSLGMGTGTNTEAFF
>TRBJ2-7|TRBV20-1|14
CSASPQGLFYEQYF
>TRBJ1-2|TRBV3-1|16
CASSQVITGGDYGYTF
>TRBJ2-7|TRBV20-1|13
CSARLTGDYEQYF
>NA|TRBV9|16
CASSVVSGGSYNEQYF
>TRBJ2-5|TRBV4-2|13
CASSQDSLETQYF
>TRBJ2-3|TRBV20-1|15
CSALDSGGATDTQYF
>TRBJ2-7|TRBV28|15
CASSLFAEISYEQYF
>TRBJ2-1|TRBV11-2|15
CASSYPTSGRNEQFF
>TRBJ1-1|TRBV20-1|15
CSARDLWGANTEAFF
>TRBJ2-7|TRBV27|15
CASSFIAGRSYEQYF
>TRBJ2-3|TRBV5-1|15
CASSLAKGARDTQYF
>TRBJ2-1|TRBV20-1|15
CSARGGGYSYNEQFF
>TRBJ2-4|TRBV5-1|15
CASSSRALTRMEQYF
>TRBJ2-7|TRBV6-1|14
CASSEETLGDEQYF
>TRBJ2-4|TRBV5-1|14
CASSADRTKNIQYF
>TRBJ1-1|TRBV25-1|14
CASSRDSQNTGAFF
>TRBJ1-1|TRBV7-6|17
CASSPRPGQSRYTEAFF
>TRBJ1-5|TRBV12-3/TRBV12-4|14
CASSFRQYNQPQHF
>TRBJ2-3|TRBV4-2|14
CASSQVGVKGTQYF
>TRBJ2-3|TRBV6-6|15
CASSYSAGGAYTQYF
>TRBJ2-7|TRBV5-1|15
CASSRGTSGFDEQYF
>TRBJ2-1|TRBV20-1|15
CSARGTSGANNEQFF
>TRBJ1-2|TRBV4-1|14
CASSQAAHNYGYTF
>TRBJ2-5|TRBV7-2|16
CASRPSSVSSKETQYF
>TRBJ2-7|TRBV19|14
CASSAMALNYEQYF
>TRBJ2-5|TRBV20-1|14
CSARVLTRMETQYF
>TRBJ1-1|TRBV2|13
CASKALWDTEAFF
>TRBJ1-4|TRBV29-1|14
CSVRQVATNEKLFF
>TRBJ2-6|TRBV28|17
CASSLGQGITGANVLTF
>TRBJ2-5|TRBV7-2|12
CASSLLGYGQYF
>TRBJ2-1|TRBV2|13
CASRVTREGEQFF
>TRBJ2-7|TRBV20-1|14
CSARAVSPYNEQYF
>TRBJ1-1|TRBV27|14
CASSLKGANTEAFF
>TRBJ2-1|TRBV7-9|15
CASSRQTGALNEQFF
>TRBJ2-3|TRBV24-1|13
CATSDEGLGTQYF
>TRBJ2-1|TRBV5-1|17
CASSLATRAGVYNEQFF
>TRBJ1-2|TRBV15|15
CATSRQGRANYGYTF
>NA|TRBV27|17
CASSLWLTSGSYNEQYF
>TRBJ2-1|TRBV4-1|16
CASSPPNPGGFGKQFF
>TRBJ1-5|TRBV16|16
CASSQSGRGTHQPQHF
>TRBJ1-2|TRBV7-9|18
CASSLVGDRGRANYGYTF
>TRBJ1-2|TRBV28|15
CASSMAGGLGYGYTF
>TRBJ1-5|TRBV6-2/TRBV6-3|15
CASSYTGRSNQPQHF
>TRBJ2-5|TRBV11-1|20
CASSLWPRGSGGPYQETQYF